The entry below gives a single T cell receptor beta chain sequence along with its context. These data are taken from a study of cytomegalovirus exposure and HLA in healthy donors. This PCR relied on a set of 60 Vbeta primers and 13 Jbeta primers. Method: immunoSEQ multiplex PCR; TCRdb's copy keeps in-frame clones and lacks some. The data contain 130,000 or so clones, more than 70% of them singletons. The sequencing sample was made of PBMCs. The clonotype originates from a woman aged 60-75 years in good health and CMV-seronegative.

The chain's CDR3 is CASSKAGAETQYF. In DNA form, the CDR3 reads TGTGCCAGTAGTAAGGCGGGCGCGGAGACCCAGTACTTC. This sequence joins TRBV19 and TRBJ2-5; possible D gene TRBD2, 5 bases. The CDR3 sequence is 13 residues long. Germline V gene lookup returns CDR1 LNHDA and CDR2 SQIVND (reference sequence). V was pared by 4 bases and J by 5 bases, with 11 bases between.